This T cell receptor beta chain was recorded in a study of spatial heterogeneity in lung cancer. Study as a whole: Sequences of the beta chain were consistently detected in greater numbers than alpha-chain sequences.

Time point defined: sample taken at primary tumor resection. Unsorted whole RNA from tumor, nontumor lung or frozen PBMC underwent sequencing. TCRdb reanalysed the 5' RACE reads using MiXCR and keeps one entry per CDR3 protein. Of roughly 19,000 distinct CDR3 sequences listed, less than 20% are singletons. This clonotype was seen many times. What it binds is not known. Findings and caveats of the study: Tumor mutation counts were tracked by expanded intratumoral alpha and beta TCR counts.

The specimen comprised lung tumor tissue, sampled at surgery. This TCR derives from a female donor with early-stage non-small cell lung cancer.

For the CDR3, the DNA is TGCAGCGTGGCCCTTGGGTATGAGCAGTTCTTC. Translating gives CSVALGYEQFF. The chain uses TRBV29-1 and TRBJ2-1; no definite D call. The germline gives CDR1 SQVTM, CDR2 ANQGSEA. The CDR3 contains 11 residues. V was pared by 6 bases and J by 8 bases, with 11 bases between.